This TCR beta chain was documented in a study of T cells in tuberculosis. The CDR3 covers 15 residues. The V segment lost 5 bases and the J segment 13 bases; nucleotides outside the gene matches: 14. CDR1 SEHNR and CDR2 FQNEAQ come from the germline V gene (reference sequence). Some clones are missing from TCRdb's copy, which holds only in-frame ones; the method was immunoSEQ multiplex PCR. The repertoire consists of about 43,000 clones, with about 95% occurring once and the leading ten covering around 1.9%. Each clinical donor contributed on average roughly 90,000 T cells from unsorted cryopreserved PBMC.

The receptor's source is a donor aged 10-29 years with latent tuberculosis or without tuberculosis infection. Some clones in this sample may be carry-over from other donors' samples. The chain carries TRBV7-9 and TRBJ1-4; TRBD1 matches at 9 bases. Sequencing was carried out using PBMCs. CDR3 sequence (DNA): TGTGCCAGCAGCCCCGCCGGGACAGGGCTGATCGGACTGTTTTTT. As protein: CASSPAGTGLIGLFF.